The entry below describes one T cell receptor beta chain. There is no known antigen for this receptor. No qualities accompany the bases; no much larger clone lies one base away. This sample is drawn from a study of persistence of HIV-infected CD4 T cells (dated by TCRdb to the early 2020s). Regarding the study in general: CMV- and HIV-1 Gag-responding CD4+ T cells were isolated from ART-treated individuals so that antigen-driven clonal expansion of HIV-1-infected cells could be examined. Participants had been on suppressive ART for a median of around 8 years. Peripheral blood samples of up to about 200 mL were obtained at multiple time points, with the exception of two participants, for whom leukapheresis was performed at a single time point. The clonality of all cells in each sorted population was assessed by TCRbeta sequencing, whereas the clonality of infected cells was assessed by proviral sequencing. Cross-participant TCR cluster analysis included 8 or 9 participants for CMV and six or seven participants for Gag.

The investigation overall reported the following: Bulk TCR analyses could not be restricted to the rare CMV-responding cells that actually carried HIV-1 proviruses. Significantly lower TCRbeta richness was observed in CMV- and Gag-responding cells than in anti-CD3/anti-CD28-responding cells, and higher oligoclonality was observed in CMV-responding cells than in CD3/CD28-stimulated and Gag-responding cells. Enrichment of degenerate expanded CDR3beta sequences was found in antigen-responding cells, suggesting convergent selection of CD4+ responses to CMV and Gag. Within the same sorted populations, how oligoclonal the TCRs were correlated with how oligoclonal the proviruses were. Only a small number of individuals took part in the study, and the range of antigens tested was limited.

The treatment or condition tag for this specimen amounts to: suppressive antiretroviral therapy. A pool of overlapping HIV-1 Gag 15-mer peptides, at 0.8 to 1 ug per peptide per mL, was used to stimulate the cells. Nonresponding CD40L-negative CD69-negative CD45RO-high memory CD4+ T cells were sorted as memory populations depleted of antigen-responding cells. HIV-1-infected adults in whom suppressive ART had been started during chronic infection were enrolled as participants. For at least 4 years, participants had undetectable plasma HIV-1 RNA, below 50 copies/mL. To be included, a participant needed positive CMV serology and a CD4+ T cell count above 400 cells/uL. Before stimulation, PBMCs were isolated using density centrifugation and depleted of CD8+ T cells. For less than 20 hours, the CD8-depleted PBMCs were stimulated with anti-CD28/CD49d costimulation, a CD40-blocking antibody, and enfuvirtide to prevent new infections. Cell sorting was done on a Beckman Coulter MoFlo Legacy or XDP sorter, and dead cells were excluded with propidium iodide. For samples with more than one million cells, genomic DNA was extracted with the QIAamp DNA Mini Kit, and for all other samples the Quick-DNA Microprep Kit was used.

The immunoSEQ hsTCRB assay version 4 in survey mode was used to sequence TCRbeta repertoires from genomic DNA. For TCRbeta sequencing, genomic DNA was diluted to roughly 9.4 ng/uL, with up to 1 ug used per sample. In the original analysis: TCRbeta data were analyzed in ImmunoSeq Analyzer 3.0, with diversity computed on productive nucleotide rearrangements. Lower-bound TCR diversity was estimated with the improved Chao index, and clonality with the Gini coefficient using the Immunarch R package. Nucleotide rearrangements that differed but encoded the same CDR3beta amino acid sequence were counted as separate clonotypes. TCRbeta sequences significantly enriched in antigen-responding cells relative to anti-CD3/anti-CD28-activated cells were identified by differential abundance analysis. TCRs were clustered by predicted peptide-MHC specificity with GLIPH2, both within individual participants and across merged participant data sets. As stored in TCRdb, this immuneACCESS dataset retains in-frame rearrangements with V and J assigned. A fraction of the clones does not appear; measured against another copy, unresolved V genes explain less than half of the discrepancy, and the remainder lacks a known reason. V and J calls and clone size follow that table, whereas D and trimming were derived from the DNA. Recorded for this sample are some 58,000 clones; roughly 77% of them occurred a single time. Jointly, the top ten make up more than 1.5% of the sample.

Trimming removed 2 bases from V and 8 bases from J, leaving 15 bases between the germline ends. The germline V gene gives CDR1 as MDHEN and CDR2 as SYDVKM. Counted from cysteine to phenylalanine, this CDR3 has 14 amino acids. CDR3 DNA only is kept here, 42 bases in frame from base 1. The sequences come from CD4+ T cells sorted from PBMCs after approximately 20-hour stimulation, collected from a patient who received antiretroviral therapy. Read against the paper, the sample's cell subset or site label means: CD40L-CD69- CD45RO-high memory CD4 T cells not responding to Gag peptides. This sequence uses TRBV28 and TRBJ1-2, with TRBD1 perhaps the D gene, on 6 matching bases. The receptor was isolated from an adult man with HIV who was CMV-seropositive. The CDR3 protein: CASSLRTATRGYTF. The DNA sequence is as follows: TGTGCCAGCAGTTTACGGACAGCAACGAGGGGCTACACCTTC.